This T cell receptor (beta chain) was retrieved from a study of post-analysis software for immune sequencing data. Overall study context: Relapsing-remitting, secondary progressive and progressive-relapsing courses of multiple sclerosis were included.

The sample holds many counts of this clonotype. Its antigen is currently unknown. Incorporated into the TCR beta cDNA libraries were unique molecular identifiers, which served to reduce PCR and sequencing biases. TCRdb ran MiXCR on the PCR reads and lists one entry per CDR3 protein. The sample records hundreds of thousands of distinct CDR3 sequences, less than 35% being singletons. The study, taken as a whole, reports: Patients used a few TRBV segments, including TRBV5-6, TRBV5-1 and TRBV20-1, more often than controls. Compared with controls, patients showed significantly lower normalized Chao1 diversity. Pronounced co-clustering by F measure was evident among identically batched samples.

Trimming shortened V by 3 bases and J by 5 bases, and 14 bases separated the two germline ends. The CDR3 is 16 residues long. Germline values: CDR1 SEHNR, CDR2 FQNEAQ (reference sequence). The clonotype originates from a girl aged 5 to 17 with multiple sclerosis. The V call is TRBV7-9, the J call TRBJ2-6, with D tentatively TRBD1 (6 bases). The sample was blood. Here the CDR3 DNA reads TGTGCCAGCAGCTTGGGGACATTGAGATGGGCCAACGTCCTGACTTTC. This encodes CASSLGTLRWANVLTF. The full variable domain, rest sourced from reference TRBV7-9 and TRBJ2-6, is DTGVSQNPRHKITKRGQNVTFRCDPISEHNRLYWYRQTLGQGPEFLTYFQNEAQLEKSRLLSDRFSAERPKGSFSTLEIQRTEQGDSAMYLCASSLGTLRWANVLTFGAGSRLTVL.